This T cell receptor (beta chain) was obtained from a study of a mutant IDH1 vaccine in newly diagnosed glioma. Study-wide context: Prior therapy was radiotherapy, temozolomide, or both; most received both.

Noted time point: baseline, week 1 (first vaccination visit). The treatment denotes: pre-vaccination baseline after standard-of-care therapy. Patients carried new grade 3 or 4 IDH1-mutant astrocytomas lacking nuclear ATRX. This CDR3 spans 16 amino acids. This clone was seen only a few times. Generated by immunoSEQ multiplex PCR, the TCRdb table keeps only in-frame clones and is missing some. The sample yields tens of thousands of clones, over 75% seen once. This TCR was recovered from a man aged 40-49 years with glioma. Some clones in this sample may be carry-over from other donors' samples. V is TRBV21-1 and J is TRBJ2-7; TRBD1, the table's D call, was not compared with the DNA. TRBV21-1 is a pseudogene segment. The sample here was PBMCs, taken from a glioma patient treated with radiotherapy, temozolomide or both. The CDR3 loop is CASSIPGTTRSYEQYF. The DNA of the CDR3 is TGTGCCAGCAGCATCCCCGGGACAACAAGATCGTACGAGCAGTACTTC.